This entry concerns a single TCR beta chain. Its antigen is not known. Libraries were prepared by immunoSEQ multiplex PCR; TCRdb keeps only in-frame clonotypes and omits some of them. In the table there are around 62,000 clones, over 75% of which are singletons. The data originate from a study of OX40 agonist ivuxolimab in advanced cancers. On the study more broadly: A mean age of 60 years, range 23 to 79, was recorded, and 82.7% were male.

Germline V gene sequence: CDR1 SNHLY, CDR2 FYNNEI. Between the trimmed V and J ends, which lost 4 bases and 0 bases, there was a span of 28 bases. The CDR3 totals 21 residues. Study-wide points: Clonal expansion among partial responders at 0.1-3.0 mg/kg ranked near the lowest.

The chain links TRBV2 to TRBJ2-4; unclear D gene. The material was CD4+ or CD8+ T cells sorted from blood, obtained in a trial of the OX40 agonist ivuxolimab. The TCR originated in an adult with an advanced solid tumor such as melanoma, head and neck, liver or kidney cancer. Here the CDR3 DNA reads TGTGCCAGCAGTGCGGCACCCCCCCACCCGGCCGACCCCTTAGCCAAAAACATTCAGTACTTC. It yields the protein CASSAAPPHPADPLAKNIQYF.